This TCR beta chain is from a study of OX40 agonist ivuxolimab in advanced cancers. Study-wide background: Age averaged about 62 years (range roughly 20 to 90), and 80% to 90% were male.

Germline V gives CDR1 SEHNR, CDR2 FQNEAQ (reference sequence). This CDR3 comprises 13 residues. V was cut by 3 bases and J by 9 bases, with 12 bases left in between. Autoimmune disease history or systemic immunosuppression barred patients. Study-level points and caveats: Antigens targeted by the expanded peripheral T cells were not determined.

Generated by immunoSEQ multiplex PCR, the TCRdb table keeps only in-frame clones and is missing some. The sample holds nearly 11,000 clones; about nine tenths are singletons and the top ten take about 30%. This clone was detected only once. What it binds is unknown. Sequenced material: CD4+ or CD8+ T cells sorted from blood, taken in a trial of the OX40 agonist ivuxolimab. This receptor was obtained from an adult with an advanced solid tumor such as melanoma, head and neck, liver or kidney cancer. This chain connects TRBV7-9 to TRBJ2-1; D is unresolved. The chain's CDR3 is CASSFFAGIEQFF. In DNA form, the CDR3 reads TGTGCCAGCAGCTTTTTCGCCGGAATTGAGCAGTTCTTC.